This TCR beta chain was retrieved from a study of blood T cell repertoires in COVID-19. This CDR3 is 19 amino acids long. V was clipped by 3 bases and J by 2 bases; unmatched bases: 17. Germline assignment: CDR1 SGDLS and CDR2 YYNGEE. Living in roughly 23 US areas, the participants were between roughly 18 and 90 years of age. Profiled with immunoSEQ multiplex PCR; TCRdb holds only in-frame clones, not every one. The sample lists under 450,000 clones, about 87% occurring once. The source is a man aged 25 to 40 who had recovered from COVID-19. Sequenced sample: PBMCs or T cells enriched from blood (not recorded which). The chain recombines TRBV9 with TRBJ2-3; 8 nucleotides align to TRBD1. The CDR3 DNA is TGTGCCAGCAGCGCTGCTTCGCTTACTGGGACAGGCTCCACAGATACGCAGTATTTT. Protein sequence: CASSAASLTGTGSTDTQYF.